The source of this T cell receptor (beta chain) is a study of blood T cell repertoires in COVID-19. Study-level information: The samples span acute and convalescent COVID-19 from the United States, Italy and Spain. The analysed material was cDNA or gDNA that came from T cells, B-cell-depleted T cells, or PBMCs.

V lost 6 bases and J lost 5, with 10 bases in between. The CDR3 extends over 13 amino acids. In the study's own analysis: Scientists estimated how many nucleated cells there were by amplifying reference gene primers. Assay used: immunoSEQ multiplex PCR; TCRdb lists only in-frame clones, some missing. The DNA gave D and trimming, while V, J and clone size come from that table. The sample holds 200,000 to 250,000 clones, under 90% seen once. This clonotype originated in a man between 60 and 75 years old who had recovered from COVID-19. V gene TRBV12-3 or TRBV12-4 combines with J gene TRBJ1-4; D not resolved. The specimen was peripheral blood. DNA for the CDR3: TGTGCCAGCAGCGGTACCTCAAATGAAAAACTGTTTTTT. Translation gives CASSGTSNEKLFF.